The source of this T cell receptor (beta chain) is a study of blood T cell repertoires in COVID-19. Overall study context: Collection of acute and convalescent COVID-19 samples took place in the United States, Italy and Spain. In each case, the material was cDNA or gDNA derived from T cells, B-cell-depleted T cells, or PBMCs.

Original data processing: Reference gene primers were amplified, and this amplification served to estimate nucleated cell counts. The repertoire was sequenced with immunoSEQ multiplex PCR; TCRdb's copy has only in-frame clones and lacks some. V and J calls and clone size are given by that table; D and trimming were obtained from the DNA. Of roughly 80,000 clones listed, about nine tenths are singletons. V lost 0 bases to trimming and J lost 0 bases, with 10 bases between them. Germline CDR1 and CDR2: SEHNR and FQNEAQ (reference sequence). The CDR3 is 16 residues long. The TCR originated in a woman aged 45-65 years in a cohort sampled during active COVID-19. The chain combines TRBV7-9 with TRBJ2-3; D unresolved. Sequenced sample: peripheral blood. The CDR3, as DNA: TGTGCCAGCAGCTTAGCGCCGCGGAGAAGCACAGATACGCAGTATTTT. It codes for CASSLAPRRSTDTQYF.